This T cell receptor (beta chain) comes out of a study of early T cells in non-severe SARS-CoV-2 infection (dated by TCRdb to 2020 to 2023). About the full investigation: Because TCR sequencing relied on bulk RNA taken from unsorted whole blood, pairing of alpha and beta chains was not possible.

Overall study outcomes, separate from this receptor: Matching against VDJdb was skewed toward anti-spike CD8 responses, likely underestimated virus-specific expansions, and missed private and CD4 specificities.

The study was a case-control design nested within a healthcare worker cohort in London, UK, with weekly nasopharyngeal swab PCR tests and blood sampling. Healthcare workers were recruited between 23 and 31 March 2020, during the week of the UK lockdown, and were followed weekly for up to 16 weeks. About this clonotype: Its antigen has not been determined. The record has no base qualities; no much larger clone is one base away.

The library relied on 5' RACE. These reads were obtained on a NextSeq 500. In the TCR library protocol, unique molecular identifiers were attached to individual cDNA molecules to correct for PCR bias and sequencing error. TCR alpha and beta chains were both sequenced, and the abundances of alpha and beta sequences in each sample were closely correlated with each other. The paper's data handling went like this. Decombinator V4 was used to annotate the V gene, J gene and CDR3 of the TCR sequences. Expanded TCRs were defined as changing significantly between any two time points under a Poisson model with p below 0.0001. TCR abundances were normalised to the total number of TCRs sequenced per sample and expressed as counts per million. MAIT TCRs were defined by TRAV1-2 paired with TRAJ12, TRAJ20 or TRAJ33, and iNKT TCRs by TRAV10 paired with TRAJ18. VDJdb, accessed 1 November 2021, was searched for CMV, EBV and SARS-CoV-2 annotated TCRs, with TCRs annotated for multiple antigens excluded. Clones were called with MiXCR by TCRdb after fastp trimmed the public reads at Q25, and only in-frame beta chains were retained. Each CDR3 protein gets just one entry, which takes the most common genes and DNA from the rows behind it. TCRdb, rather than the study authors, made the V and J calls. The sample contains about 64,000 distinct CDR3 sequences, roughly 12% of them found a single time. The top ten constitute roughly 1.4% of the sample.

Taken from cysteine to phenylalanine, the CDR3 has 16 residues. Here the CDR3 DNA is all that survives: 48 bases in frame from base 1. Germline trimming amounts to 5 bases on V and 2 bases on J, with 6 as the count of junction bases outside the gene matches. CDR1 and CDR2, per the germline V gene, are SGHAT and FQNNGV. This sequence originates from an adult who was a healthcare worker with PCR-confirmed SARS-CoV-2 infection or an uninfected control (not recorded which). Rearrangement joined TRBV11-2 to TRBJ2-2, and 9 junction bases match TRBD1. The sequences come from whole blood, collected at baseline. The bases are TGTGCCAGCAGCGGAATCACAGGGGGCAACACCGGGGAGCTGTTTTTT. This sequence encodes CASSGITGGNTGELFF.